One T cell receptor beta chain is described in this entry. This entry is derived from a study of blood T cell repertoires in COVID-19. Looking at the study overall: Sources were T cells, B-cell-depleted T cells, or PBMCs; the material itself was cDNA or gDNA.

In the original analysis: Amplified reference gene primers provided the basis for estimating nucleated cell counts. This table comes from immunoSEQ multiplex PCR, and its TCRdb copy is limited to in-frame clones, with some not included. V and J calls plus clone size are reproduced from that table; the DNA served to infer D and trimming. The table has under 200,000 clones, around nine tenths seen once. Germline V gene sequence: CDR1 LNHDA, CDR2 SQIVND (reference sequence). V lost 9 bases and J 0 bases, leaving 11 bases between the germline ends. This CDR3 has 14 amino acids. This rearrangement joins TRBV19 to TRBJ1-4; D unclear. The source is a man aged 50-59 years with acute or convalescent COVID-19. The specimen was peripheral blood. The chain's CDR3 is CASSDFATNEKLFF. CDR3 nucleotide sequence: TGTGCCAGCTCCGACTTTGCAACTAATGAAAAACTGTTTTTT.